These 15 T cell receptor beta chains originate from one sample sequenced in a study of T cell responses to AZD1222 COVID-19 vaccine. The assay was immunoSEQ multiplex PCR, and TCRdb's table has in-frame clones only and misses some. The table records 100,000 to 120,000 clones, 87% of them present only once. This specimen consisted of peripheral blood, obtained on day 0 of AZD1222 vaccination. Receptor source: an adult in good health.

The rearrangement joins TRBV28 to TRBJ2-3; 8 bases fit TRBD1. Germline V gene data show CDR1 as MDHEN and CDR2 as SYDVKM. The CDR3 has 15 residues. J gave up 0 bases and V 8 bases, and 7 bases lay outside the gene matches. The CDR3 reads CASLDRVTSTDTQYF. Here the CDR3 DNA reads TGTGCCAGCTTGGACAGGGTTACTAGCACAGATACGCAGTATTTT.

The rearrangement links TRBV19 to TRBJ2-7, with 9 bases fitting TRBD2. CDR3 length: 15 amino acids. Germline values: CDR1 LNHDA, CDR2 SQIVND (reference sequence). Losses at the gene ends were 6 bases for V and 0 bases for J; bases not matched to a gene: 6. This CDR3 reads CASRGSSGASYEQYF. The CDR3 region has the DNA TGTGCCAGTAGGGGTTCTAGCGGGGCCTCCTACGAGCAGTACTTC.

This rearrangement joins TRBV10-3 to TRBJ1-1; TRBD1 matches at 8 bases. The CDR3 loop spans 15 amino acids. Germline values: CDR1 ENHRY, CDR2 SYGVKD. Trimming took 3 bases from V and 4 from J; bases not matched to a gene: 7. CDR3 sequence: CAISEQGGRFTEAFF. CDR3 nucleotides: TGTGCCATCAGTGAACAGGGGGGAAGGTTCACTGAAGCTTTCTTT.

The chain links TRBV9 to TRBJ2-3; D might be TRBD2 (5 bases). CDR3 length: 15 residues. The V and J ends lost 3 bases and 3 bases respectively, with 14 bases between them. Germline V gives CDR1 SGDLS, CDR2 YYNGEE. The CDR3 DNA reads as TGTGCCAGCAGCGGCCCGGGCAGAGGGACAGATACGCAGTATTTT. It is translated as CASSGPGRGTDTQYF. The variable domain in full, completed from reference TRBV9 and TRBJ2-3, reads DSGVTQTPKHLITATGQRVTLRCSPRSGDLSVYWYQQSLDQGLQFLIQYYNGEERAKGNILERFSAQQFPDLHSELNLSSLELGDSALYFCASSGPGRGTDTQYFGPGTRLTVL.

The chain recombines TRBV2 with TRBJ1-5; no clear D gene. The CDR3 length is 12 residues. The ends were cut back, 6 bases at V and 7 bases at J, with 10 bases in the middle. Germline CDR1 and CDR2: SNHLY and FYNNEI. DNA for the CDR3: TGTGCCAGCAGCCAAGAGAAACAGCCCCAGCATTTT. This encodes CASSQEKQPQHF.

The V gene is TRBV28, the J gene TRBJ1-5; D gene uncertain. Germline lookup yields CDR1 MDHEN and CDR2 SYDVKM. V lost 4 bases and J lost 0, with 4 bases in between. This CDR3 is 13 amino acids long. As DNA, the CDR3 is TGTGCCAGCAGTTCGATTAGCAATCAGCCCCAGCATTTT. It encodes CASSSISNQPQHF.

This chain links TRBV3-1 (or the pseudogene TRBV3-2) with TRBJ1-1; the D gene is possibly TRBD1 (5 bases). In germline, CDR1 is LGHDT, CDR2 YNNKEL (reference sequence). The CDR3 is 14 residues long. V gave up 4 bases and J gave up 3 bases, with 12 bases separating them. The DNA of the CDR3 is TGTGCCAGCAGCCCCGGGTGGGGGGACACTGAAGCTTTCTTT. As protein: CASSPGWGDTEAFF.

A single count supports this clone. V gene TRBV12-3 or TRBV12-4 combines with J gene TRBJ1-1; TRBD1 might be the D (5 bases). V dropped 6 bases and J dropped 4 bases, with 12 bases sitting between them. The CDR3 contains 13 residues. DNA for the CDR3: TGTGCCAGCAGCAAACAGGCAAGCACTGAAGCTTTCTTT. Its protein is CASSKQASTEAFF.

The V gene is TRBV4-2, the J gene TRBJ2-1, with 8 nucleotides matching TRBD2. Germline CDR1 reads LGHNA; CDR2 reads YNFKEQ. Trimming cost V 0 bases and J 4 bases; bases outside gene matches: 5. The CDR3 totals 16 residues. This chain's CDR3 is CASSQDPGGAYNEQFF. CDR3 bases: TGTGCCAGCAGCCAAGATCCCGGGGGGGCTTACAATGAGCAGTTCTTC.

The rearrangement uses TRBV5-1 and TRBJ2-7, with 8 bases identical to TRBD1. The CDR3 is made up of 13 amino acids. Germline CDR1 SGHRS, CDR2 YFSETQ. V trimming: 4 bases; J trimming: 5 bases; junction bases outside the gene matches: 5. CDR3 DNA sequence: TGCGCCAGCAGCCGGACAGGGTCCCACGAGCAGTACTTC. It yields the protein CASSRTGSHEQYF. Looking up the rest from reference TRBV5-1 and TRBJ2-7 gives the full variable domain: KAGVTQTPRYLIKTRGQQVTLSCSPISGHRSVSWYQQTPGQGLQFLFEYFSETQRNKGNFPGRFSGRQFSNSRSEMNVSTLELGDSALYLCASSRTGSHEQYFGPGTRLTVT.

This rearrangement joins TRBV19 to TRBJ2-1; D is possibly TRBD1 or TRBD2 (6 bases each). The CDR3 length is 17 residues. Trimming shortened V by 8 bases and J by 8 bases, and 28 bases separated the two germline ends. From germline, CDR1 is LNHDA and CDR2 SQIVND (reference sequence). CDR3 in amino acids: CASRTGRSGPQGYEQFF. CDR3 DNA sequence: TGTGCCAGTCGAACGGGGAGGAGCGGACCCCAGGGGTATGAGCAGTTCTTC.

This chain joins TRBV5-6 and TRBJ1-3, with unresolved D. Trimming left V 3 bases short and J 2 bases short, with 12 bases between. Germline CDR1 reads SGHDT; CDR2 reads YYEEEE. The CDR3 runs to 15 residues. The chain's CDR3 is CASSSEGSPGNTIYF. As DNA, the CDR3 is TGTGCCAGCAGCTCGGAAGGAAGTCCTGGAAACACCATATATTTT.

In this sample, this clone turned up once. The gene calls are TRBV7-3 and TRBJ1-1; D not certain. The V gene lost 3 bases and the J gene lost 5 bases, with 10 bases spanning the gap. The CDR3 is 13 amino acids. CDR1 is SGHTA, CDR2 FQGTGA, per germline. The CDR3 nucleotides read TGTGCCAGCAGCTTTCACCTAAGGACTGAAGCTTTCTTT. Translating it yields CASSFHLRTEAFF.

The chain links TRBV5-6 to TRBJ2-1; no clear D gene. The germline V and J ends were trimmed by 4 bases and 10 bases, with 9 bases remaining between them. CDR1 is SGHDT, CDR2 YYEEEE, per germline. The CDR3 contains 11 residues. CDR3 amino acids: CASSQWNEQFF. CDR3 bases: TGTGCCAGCAGCCAATGGAACGAGCAGTTCTTC.

The chain has TRBV29-1 and TRBJ1-1, with no clear D. This CDR3 region has 13 residues. Germline values: CDR1 SQVTM, CDR2 ANQGSEA. The V gene lost 2 bases and the J gene lost 3 bases, with 10 bases spanning the gap. CDR3 DNA sequence: TGCAGCGTTGAATGGGGAGGAGACACTGAAGCTTTCTTT. Translated: CSVEWGGDTEAFF.